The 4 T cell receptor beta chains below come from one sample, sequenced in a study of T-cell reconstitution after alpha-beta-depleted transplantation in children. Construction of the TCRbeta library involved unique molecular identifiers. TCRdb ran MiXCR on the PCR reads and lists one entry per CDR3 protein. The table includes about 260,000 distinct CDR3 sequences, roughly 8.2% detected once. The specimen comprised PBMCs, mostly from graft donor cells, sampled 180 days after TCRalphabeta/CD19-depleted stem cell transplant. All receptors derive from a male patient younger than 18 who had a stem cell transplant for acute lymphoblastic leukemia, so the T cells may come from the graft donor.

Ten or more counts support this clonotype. CDR3 sequence reads: CASSRDSRYGYTF. CDR3 nucleotide sequence: TGTGCCAGCAGCCGGGACAGTCGCTATGGCTACACCTTC. The chain has TRBV14 and TRBJ1-2, with 7 bases lining up with TRBD1. Unmatched junction bases numbered 3, after V lost 4 bases and J lost 4 bases. The length of the CDR3 is 13 residues. The germline gives CDR1 SGHDN, CDR2 FVKESK.

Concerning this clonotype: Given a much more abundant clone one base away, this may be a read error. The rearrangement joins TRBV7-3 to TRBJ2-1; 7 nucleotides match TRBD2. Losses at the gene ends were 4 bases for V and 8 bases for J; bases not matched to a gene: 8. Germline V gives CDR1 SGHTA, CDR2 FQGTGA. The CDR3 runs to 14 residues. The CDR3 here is CASSSTSAVDEQFF. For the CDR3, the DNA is TGTGCCAGCAGCTCCACTAGCGCGGTGGATGAGCAGTTCTTC.

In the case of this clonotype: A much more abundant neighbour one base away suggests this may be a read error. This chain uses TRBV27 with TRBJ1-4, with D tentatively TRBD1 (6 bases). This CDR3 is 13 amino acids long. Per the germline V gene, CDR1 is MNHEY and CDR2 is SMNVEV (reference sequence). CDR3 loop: CASKGHGNENLFF. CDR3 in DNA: TGTGCCAGCAAGGGACATGGGAATGAAAACCTGTTTTTT.

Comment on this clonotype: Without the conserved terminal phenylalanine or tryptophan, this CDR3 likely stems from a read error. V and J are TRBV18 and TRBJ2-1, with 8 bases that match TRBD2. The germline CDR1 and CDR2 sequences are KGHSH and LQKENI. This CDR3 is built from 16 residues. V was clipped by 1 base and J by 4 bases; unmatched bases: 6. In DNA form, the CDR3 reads TGTGCCAGCTCACCACGGACTAGCACGGGGTACAATGAGCAGTTCTTG. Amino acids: CASSPRTSTGYNEQFL.